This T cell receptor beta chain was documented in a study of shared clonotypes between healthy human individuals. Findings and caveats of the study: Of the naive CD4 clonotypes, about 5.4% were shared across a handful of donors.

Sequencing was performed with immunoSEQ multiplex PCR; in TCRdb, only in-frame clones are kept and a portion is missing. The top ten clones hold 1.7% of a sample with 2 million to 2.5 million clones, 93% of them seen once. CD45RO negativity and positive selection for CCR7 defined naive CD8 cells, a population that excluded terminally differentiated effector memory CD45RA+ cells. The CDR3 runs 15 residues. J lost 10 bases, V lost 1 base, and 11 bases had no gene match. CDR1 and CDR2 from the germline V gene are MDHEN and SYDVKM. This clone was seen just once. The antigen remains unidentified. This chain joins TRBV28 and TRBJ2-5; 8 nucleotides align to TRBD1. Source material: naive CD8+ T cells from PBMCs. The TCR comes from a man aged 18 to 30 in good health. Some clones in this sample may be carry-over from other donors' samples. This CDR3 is CASSLFGDRGRGQYF. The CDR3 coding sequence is TGTGCCAGCAGTTTATTTGGAGACAGGGGACGAGGCCAGTACTTC.